The 19 T cell receptor beta chains below come from one sample, sequenced in a study of blood T cell repertoires in COVID-19. Only in-frame clones appear in the TCRdb table, and some are missing; sequencing was by immunoSEQ multiplex PCR. This repertoire shows 45,000 to 65,000 clones, approximately 90% found once; its top ten account for approximately 2.8%. Sequencing used peripheral blood. All receptors come from a human donor in a cohort sampled during active COVID-19.

This clone has a handful of counts. This chain links TRBV27 with TRBJ1-5, with no clear D. CDR3 size: 14 residues. Germline CDR1 reads MNHEY; CDR2 reads SMNVEV (reference sequence). The V end was cut by 11 bases, the J end by 0 bases, with 14 bases between. The CDR3 nucleotides read TGTGCCTCCCGGAGCCCCCTTAGCAATCAGCCCCAGCATTTT. Amino acid sequence: CASRSPLSNQPQHF.

J is TRBJ1-2 and V is TRBV10-3; a possible D gene is TRBD1 (6 bases). Trimming pared 5 bases from V and 4 bases from J, leaving 14 bases between. Germline CDR1 and CDR2: ENHRY and SYGVKD. The CDR3 loop spans 14 amino acids. The CDR3 sequence is CAISPQGLLYGYTF. CDR3 sequence (DNA): TGTGCCATCAGTCCACAGGGACTACTCTATGGCTACACCTTC.

The V call is TRBV7-9, the J call TRBJ1-4; D remains unclear. Trimming pared 2 bases from V and 8 bases from J, leaving 15 bases between. The CDR3 spans 15 residues. The germline gives CDR1 SEHNR, CDR2 FQNEAQ (reference sequence). This CDR3 reads CASSLRLREQEKLFF. The CDR3 DNA follows: TGTGCCAGCAGCTTAAGGTTACGGGAGCAGGAAAAACTGTTTTTT.

The chain combines TRBV6-5 with TRBJ1-2, with D perhaps TRBD1 (5 bases). The CDR3 sequence is 15 residues long. V dropped 7 bases and J dropped 4 bases, with 19 bases sitting between them. Germline assignment: CDR1 MNHEY and CDR2 SVGAGI. CDR3 nucleotide sequence: TGTGCCAGCACACAGGCCTACCCAACCCCCTATGGCTACACCTTC. It encodes CASTQAYPTPYGYTF.

The V gene is TRBV19, the J gene TRBJ2-1; 11 bases fit TRBD1. Germline CDR1 reads LNHDA; CDR2 reads SQIVND (reference sequence). After removal of 3 bases from V and 5 bases from J, the junction contained 6 bases not matched to a gene. The CDR3 consists of 16 residues. In DNA form, the CDR3 reads TGTGCCAGTAGTATCTGGGGGGACAGGGGGAACAATGAGCAGTTCTTC. It is translated as CASSIWGDRGNNEQFF.

This clone was counted a single time. The gene calls are TRBV9 and TRBJ2-5, with 7 bases aligning to TRBD1. Per germline, CDR1 SGDLS and CDR2 YYNGEE. This CDR3 region has 15 residues. With 3 bases clipped from V and 2 bases from J, the junction kept 7 bases outside the gene matches. DNA of the CDR3: TGTGCCAGCAGCGAGGGGACAGCAGCTCAAGAGACCCAGTACTTC. Translated: CASSEGTAAQETQYF.

This chain's CDR3 is CSARSGGELFF. As DNA, the CDR3 is TGCAGTGCTAGATCCGGCGGGGAGCTGTTTTTT. The chain has TRBV20-1 and TRBJ2-2, with unresolved D. This CDR3 comprises 11 residues. V dropped 2 bases and J dropped 7 bases, with 5 bases sitting between them. CDR1 is DFQATT and CDR2 is SNEGSKA in the germline V gene (reference sequence).

This clone was seen a single time. The gene calls are TRBV9 and TRBJ1-2; D call uncertain. With 5 bases removed from V and 6 bases from J, the gap between germline ends came to 26 bases. The CDR3 is 17 amino acids. Germline CDR1 reads SGDLS; CDR2 reads YYNGEE. The CDR3 DNA sequence: TGTGCCAGCAGACTTTCCACTGCGGGGAGTCGGGAGGATGGCTACACCTTC. This translates into CASRLSTAGSREDGYTF. Looking up the rest from reference TRBV9 and TRBJ1-2 gives the full variable domain: DSGVTQTPKHLITATGQRVTLRCSPRSGDLSVYWYQQSLDQGLQFLIQYYNGEERAKGNILERFSAQQFPDLHSELNLSSLELGDSALYFCASRLSTAGSREDGYTFGSGTRLTVV.

This chain connects TRBV6-1 to TRBJ1-4; no definite D call. CDR1 MNHNS and CDR2 SASEGT come from the germline V gene. This CDR3 comprises 15 residues. V gave up 1 base and J gave up 0 bases, with 6 bases separating them. Here the CDR3 reads CASSEVATTNEKLFF. The CDR3 nucleotides read TGTGCCAGCAGTGAAGTGGCCACAACTAATGAAAAACTGTTTTTT.

Only a few counts were recorded for this clone. The chain couples TRBV28 to TRBJ1-6; perhaps TRBD1 as D (5 bases). Trimming took 6 bases from V and 7 from J, leaving 16 bases between them. The germline gives CDR1 MDHEN, CDR2 SYDVKM. The CDR3 extends over 15 amino acids. CDR3 coding DNA: TGTGCCAGCAGCCCCCTCCAGGGTCTAAATTCACCCCTCCACTTT. It encodes CASSPLQGLNSPLHF. Based on the CDR3 plus reference TRBV28 and TRBJ1-6, the full variable domain is DVKVTQSSRYLVKRTGEKVFLECVQDMDHENMFWYRQDPGLGLRLIYFSYDVKMKEKGDIPEGYSVSREKKERFSLILESASTNQTSMYLCASSPLQGLNSPLHFGNGTRLTVT.

This clone was counted between two and nine times. The V and J genes are TRBV19 and TRBJ1-5, with unresolved D. The CDR3 contains 13 residues. Per the germline V gene, CDR1 is LNHDA and CDR2 is SQIVND (reference sequence). The V end was cut by 6 bases, the J end by 9 bases, with 15 bases between. Written as DNA, the CDR3 is TGTGCCAGTAGCCTAGCCCACATCGGGCCCCAGCATTTT. Protein: CASSLAHIGPQHF.

V and J are TRBV5-4 and TRBJ2-1; TRBD2 agrees at 8 bases. The J segment lost 7 bases and the V segment lost 0 bases, leaving 6 bases of the junction unmatched. The germline CDR1 and CDR2 sequences are SGHNT and YYREEE (reference sequence). The CDR3 spans 15 residues. CDR3 in amino acids: CASSLDPGGRNEQFF. The CDR3 nucleotides are TGTGCCAGCAGCTTGGATCCGGGGGGGCGGAATGAGCAGTTCTTC.

This clone came up once. The chain combines TRBV5-1 with TRBJ2-2; a possible D gene is TRBD1 (5 bases). V gave up 4 bases and J gave up 4 bases, with 14 bases separating them. The CDR3 is made up of 15 amino acids. Germline V CDR1 and CDR2: SGHRS, YFSETQ. This CDR3 is CASSPGALRTGELFF. The CDR3 nucleotides read TGCGCCAGCAGCCCTGGGGCCTTGCGCACCGGGGAGCTGTTTTTT.

The V call is TRBV6-2 or TRBV6-3, the J call TRBJ2-5; a possible D gene is TRBD1 (6 bases). The germline V gene has CDR1 MNHEY and CDR2 SVGEGT. Trimming stripped 6 bases from V and 1 base from J, with 6 bases between. The CDR3 extends over 12 amino acids. DNA of the CDR3: TGTGCCAGCAGCAGGGGCCAAGAGACCCAGTACTTC. It yields the protein CASSRGQETQYF.

The chain combines TRBV5-1 with TRBJ1-6; D is possibly TRBD1 (5 bases). Germline-derived CDR1 and CDR2 are SGHRS and YFSETQ. This CDR3 has 15 amino acids. V was shortened by 4 bases and J by 7 bases, with 15 bases between the two germline ends. The CDR3 DNA is TGCGCCAGCAGCCTAGACTCAGGGATAAATTCACCCCTCCACTTT. Protein sequence: CASSLDSGINSPLHF.

This clone showed up just once. The genes are TRBV28 and TRBJ2-3, with TRBD2 identical over 8 bases. This CDR3 spans 15 amino acids. Trimming took 5 bases from V and 4 from J; bases not matched to a gene: 8. CDR1 is MDHEN and CDR2 is SYDVKM in the germline V gene. CDR3 nucleotide sequence: TGTGCCAGCAGTGCGGGAGGTGAGGGTGCAGATACGCAGTATTTT. Protein sequence: CASSAGGEGADTQYF.

The genes are TRBV9 and TRBJ2-2, with TRBD2 matching 10 bases. With V trimmed by 4 bases and J by 8 bases, 14 bases remained unmatched. Germline CDR1 is SGDLS and CDR2 is YYNGEE. The CDR3 has 17 residues. The CDR3 sequence is CASSLPGSGGAAGELFF. The CDR3 region has the DNA TGTGCCAGCAGCCTCCCTGGGAGCGGGGGGGCAGCGGGGGAGCTGTTTTTT. The entire variable domain, with the rest obtained from reference TRBV9 and TRBJ2-2, is as follows: DSGVTQTPKHLITATGQRVTLRCSPRSGDLSVYWYQQSLDQGLQFLIQYYNGEERAKGNILERFSAQQFPDLHSELNLSSLELGDSALYFCASSLPGSGGAAGELFFGEGSRLTVL.

The chain is built from TRBV2 and TRBJ1-3; unclear D gene. Germline CDR1 reads SNHLY; CDR2 reads FYNNEI. The CDR3 extends over 13 amino acids. Trimming took off 7 bases at V and 0 bases at J, with 7 bases between the two ends. CDR3 in amino acids: CASNRDSGNTIYF. In DNA, the CDR3 is TGTGCCAGCAACCGGGACTCTGGAAACACCATATATTTT.

This sequence joins TRBV2 and TRBJ2-3, with a weak D call TRBD1 (7 bases). V was clipped by 6 bases and J by 0 bases, with 16 bases between them. The length of the CDR3 is 16 residues. Per the germline V gene, CDR1 is SNHLY and CDR2 is FYNNEI. The CDR3 region has the DNA TGTGCCAGCAGATTCGGGAGACAGGGAAGCACAGATACGCAGTATTTT. Translation: CASRFGRQGSTDTQYF.